This T cell receptor (beta chain) was recovered during a study of T cell responses to AZD1222 COVID-19 vaccine (dated by TCRdb to the early 2020s). For the wider study: A total of 233 trial participants underwent TCR sequencing, of whom under 220 had received two doses of AZD1222 and roughly 26 had received two doses of the MenACWY control vaccine. Trial participants were enrolled by age into subgroups of 18-55, 56-69 and 70-plus years, and around 140, 26 and 57 TCR-sequenced participants, respectively, were included in these subgroups. Broader findings and caveats from the paper: Only a handful of AZD1222 recipients were SARS-CoV-2 seropositive at baseline, limiting conclusions about previously exposed vaccinees. The 56-69-year group was small, and its depth increase did not reach significance, likely because of low power. Spike-specific TCR breadth and depth rose significantly after two AZD1222 doses compared with day 0 and with MenACWY recipients. Nearly half of unique spike-specific TCRs reportedly recognized epitopes outside regions mutated in the B.1.351 and B.1.1.7 variants. Because no samples from the day 14 peak response were available, repertoires could be characterized only after the peak T cell response. Participants were mostly white British and included more females than males, and it was suggested by the authors that clonal diversity may have been underestimated. The vaccine-associated CD4 TCRs covered the entire spike protein, and the dominant responses fell in regions 160-218 and 743-854.

The CDR3 regions of human TCRbeta chains were analyzed by immunosequencing. From the authors' description of their analysis: Repertoire TCRs were matched against a reference library of SARS-CoV-2-specific TCRs generated with the MIRA antigen-specificity platform. Breadth was defined as the fraction of unique TCRs that were SARS-CoV-2-associated, and depth was defined as the fraction of total T cells that were SARS-CoV-2-associated. Using the MIRA data, every spike-specific TCR was mapped to the spike region that the TCR reacted to and assigned to either a CD4 or a CD8 class. Log10-transformed breadth and depth values were compared by one-way ANOVA with Sidak's multiple comparisons tests. The source is immuneACCESS, and TCRdb retained only in-frame sequences with V and J called. Part of the clones is not carried over; for the studies checked, unresolved V genes explain less than half of this, and the remainder is unexplained. The V and J calls and clone size come from that table; D and trimming were worked out from the DNA. This sample is represented by 66,000 or so clones; about four fifths of them were singletons. Of the sample, 23% is held by the ten largest clones.

Taken with the paper, the label for time point translates to: baseline before first vaccination. The meaning of the sample's treatment or condition label: meningococcal conjugate vaccine given as trial control. Vaccinee samples came from UK trials COV001 and COV002, including a single-blind randomized controlled phase 2/3 trial of AZD1222 (ChAdOx1 nCoV-19) in healthy adults. For TCRbeta chain sequencing, PBMC samples were collected from trial participants at day 0 and at day 28 after the second dose. Concerning this clone: The specificity of this receptor is unknown. The input lacks base qualities; no much larger clone sits a single base away.

The germline V gene (reference sequence) gives CDR1 as SGHNT and CDR2 as YYREEE. The CDR3, cysteine through phenylalanine, is 14 amino acids long. Kept here is only the CDR3 DNA, which spans 42 bases and is read in frame from base 1. V is pared back by 0 bases and J by 9 bases, with 16 bases lying between the germline termini. The rearrangement combines TRBV5-4 with TRBJ2-7; no D gene can be assigned with confidence. Specimen: peripheral blood, collected on day 0 of MenACWY control vaccination. This TCR came from an adult in good health. Read as DNA, the sequence is TGTGCCAGCAGCTTGGCCCCGGAGAGAGTTATGCAGTACTTC. Its coded protein is CASSLAPERVMQYF. The entire variable domain, with the stretches around the CDR3 drawn from the reference TRBV5-4 and TRBJ2-7 proteins, is ETGVTQSPTHLIKTRGQQVTLRCSSQSGHNTVSWYQQALGQGPQFIFQYYREEENGRGNFPPRFSGLQFPNYSSELNVNALELDDSALYLCASSLAPERVMQYFGPGTRLTVT.